Following are 8 T cell receptor beta chains from one sample sequenced in a study of blood T cell repertoires in COVID-19. TCRdb keeps only in-frame clones here, not all; method: immunoSEQ multiplex PCR. Among a few hundred thousand clones listed, roughly 80% were seen once. The sequenced sample consisted of peripheral blood. These receptors all come from a young woman with acute or convalescent COVID-19.

The chain is built from TRBV4-3 and TRBJ1-1; no definite D call. The V end lost 0 bases, the J end lost 2 bases, and 16 bases lay between the germline ends. The germline CDR1 and CDR2 sequences are LGHNA and YSLEER. The length of the CDR3 is 17 residues. DNA for the CDR3: TGCGCCAGCAGCCAAGACGTAAGTCGGACGGGAAACACTGAAGCTTTCTTT. Protein: CASSQDVSRTGNTEAFF.

The sample holds a few counts of this clone. This chain joins TRBV10-2 and TRBJ1-2; D gene uncertain. Trimming left V 3 bases short and J 7 bases short, with 15 bases between. CDR3 length equals 14 residues. Germline values: CDR1 WSHSY, CDR2 SAAADI. In nucleotides, the CDR3 is TGCGCCAGCAGTGACCCCAGCCGCTCTAGTGGCTACACCTTC. Amino acids: CASSDPSRSSGYTF.

The table lists this clone with a few counts. The CDR3 sequence is CATSKTAGGSYNEQFF. The CDR3 DNA follows: TGTGCCACCAGCAAGACAGCGGGAGGGTCCTACAATGAGCAGTTCTTC. This chain joins TRBV15 and TRBJ2-1, with 10 positions matching TRBD2. The junction had 4 bases not matched to a gene; V was cut back by 4 bases and J by 1 base. The CDR3 totals 16 residues. CDR1 and CDR2 from the germline V gene are LNHNV and YYDKDF (reference sequence).

The chain couples TRBV19 to TRBJ2-3; 12 bases are a match to TRBD2. Germline V lookup: CDR1 LNHDA, CDR2 SQIVND (reference sequence). This CDR3 comprises 18 residues. V dropped 3 bases and J dropped 3; count of bases not matched to a gene: 10. The chain's CDR3 is CASSIRLAGVALTDTQYF. The CDR3 DNA sequence: TGTGCCAGTAGTATTAGACTAGCGGGAGTTGCGTTAACAGATACGCAGTATTTT.

This chain joins TRBV16 and TRBJ2-7; the D gene is possibly TRBD2 (5 bases). CDR1 is KGHSY, CDR2 FQNENV, per germline. The CDR3 is 13 residues long. Trimming left V 4 bases short and J 10 bases short, with 17 bases between. Written as DNA, the CDR3 is TGTGCCAGCAGCCCCCGCCAAGAGAGGGCACAGTACTTC. This codes for CASSPRQERAQYF.

V gene TRBV5-8 combines with J gene TRBJ1-6; perhaps TRBD1 as D (5 bases). CDR1 is SGHTS and CDR2 is YDEGEE in the germline V gene. Trimming stripped 0 bases from V and 10 bases from J, with 11 bases between. The length of the CDR3 is 14 residues. CDR3 amino acids: CASSLAGPVSPLHF. The CDR3 nucleotides are TGTGCCAGCAGCTTGGCAGGGCCGGTCTCACCCCTCCACTTT.

This clone was observed a few times. The gene calls are TRBV6-6 and TRBJ1-1; 7 nucleotides align to TRBD1. Germline V gene sequence: CDR1 MNHNY, CDR2 SVGAGI (reference sequence). The CDR3 has 14 amino acids. V lost 6 bases and J lost 4; bases outside the gene matches: 8. CDR3 amino acids: CASRWEGGGTEAFF. As DNA, the CDR3 is TGTGCCAGCAGATGGGAAGGGGGCGGCACTGAAGCTTTCTTT.

Comments on this clone: In the same sample, other DNA sequences code for this CDR3. This chain links TRBV5-1 with TRBJ2-2, with 12 bases fitting TRBD2. CDR3 length equals 15 residues. Trimming at V came to 2 bases and at J to 5 bases, leaving 1 base not matched to a gene. The V gene's germline CDR1 is SGHRS and CDR2 YFSETQ. CDR3 nucleotide sequence: TGCGCCAGCAGCTTAGGGACTAGCGGGACCGGGGAGCTGTTTTTT. Translating it yields CASSLGTSGTGELFF.